This T cell receptor (beta chain) was sequenced in a study of regulatory T cells in long-lasting Graves disease. There are 15 residues in the CDR3. Germline lookup yields CDR1 MNHNS and CDR2 SASEGT. J was trimmed by 5 bases and V by 8 bases; bases with no gene match: 12. The time point: newly diagnosed GD, antithyroid drugs for less than 3 months. There was RNA extracted from PBMCs, and the TCR library was made from it. Library construction for TCR beta used iRepertoire HTBI primers and Arm-PCR of CDR3 regions. TCRdb processed the multiplex PCR reads anew with MiXCR; each CDR3 protein has one entry. Among roughly 400,000 distinct CDR3 sequences listed, over 15% were seen once. The sample also formed part of further work on T cells in Graves' hyperthyroidism and ophthalmopathy. This second study says: For Graves' hyperthyroidism to be stable, ophthalmopathy could not progress within 18 months.

Sequences were derived from peripheral blood mononuclear cells (PBMCs), sampled at new diagnosis, from a patient treated with antithyroid drugs. The sequence came from a woman aged 18-29 years with Graves disease. The rearrangement links TRBV6-1 to TRBJ2-5; 9 bases are shared with TRBD1. DNA for the CDR3: TGTGCCAGCTTCCGAGGACAGGGGTTGGGGGAGACCCAGTACTTC. Its translation: CASFRGQGLGETQYF.